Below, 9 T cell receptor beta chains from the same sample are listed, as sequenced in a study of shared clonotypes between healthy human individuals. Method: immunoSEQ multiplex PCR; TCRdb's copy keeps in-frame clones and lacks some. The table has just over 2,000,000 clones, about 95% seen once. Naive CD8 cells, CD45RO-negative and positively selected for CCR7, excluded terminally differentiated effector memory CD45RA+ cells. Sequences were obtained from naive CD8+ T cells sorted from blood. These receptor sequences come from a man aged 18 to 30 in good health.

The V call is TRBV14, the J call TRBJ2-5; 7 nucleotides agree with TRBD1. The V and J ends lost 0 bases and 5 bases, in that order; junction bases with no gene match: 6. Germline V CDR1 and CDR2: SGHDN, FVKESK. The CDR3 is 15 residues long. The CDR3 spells CASSQDFGTVETQYF. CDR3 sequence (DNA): TGTGCCAGCAGCCAAGATTTCGGGACAGTGGAGACCCAGTACTTC.

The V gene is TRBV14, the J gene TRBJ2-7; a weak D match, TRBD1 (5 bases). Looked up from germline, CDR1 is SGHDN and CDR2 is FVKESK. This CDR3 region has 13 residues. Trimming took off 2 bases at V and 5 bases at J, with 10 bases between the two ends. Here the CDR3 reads CASSQFSGNEQYF. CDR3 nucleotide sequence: TGTGCCAGCAGCCAATTTTCAGGGAACGAGCAGTACTTC.

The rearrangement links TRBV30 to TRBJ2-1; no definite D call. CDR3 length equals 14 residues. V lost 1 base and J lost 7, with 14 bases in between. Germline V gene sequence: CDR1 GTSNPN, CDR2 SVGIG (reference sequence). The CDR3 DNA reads TGTGCCTGGAGTGAGGGCCCGCCCCTGAATGAGCAGTTCTTC. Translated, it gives CAWSEGPPLNEQFF.

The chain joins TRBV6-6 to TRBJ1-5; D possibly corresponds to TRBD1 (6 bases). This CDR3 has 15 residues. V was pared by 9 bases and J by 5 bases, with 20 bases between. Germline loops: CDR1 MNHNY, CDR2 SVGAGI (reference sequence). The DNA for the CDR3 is TGTGCCAGTGCGGAACCGGGACAAAGAGATCAGCCCCAGCATTTT. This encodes CASAEPGQRDQPQHF.

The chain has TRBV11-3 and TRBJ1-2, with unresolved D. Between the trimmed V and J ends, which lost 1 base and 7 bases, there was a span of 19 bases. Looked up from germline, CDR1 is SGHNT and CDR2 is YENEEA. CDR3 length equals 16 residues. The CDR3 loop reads CASSLVAPELAFGYTF. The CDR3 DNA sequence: TGTGCCAGCAGCTTAGTTGCTCCAGAGCTCGCCTTTGGCTACACCTTC. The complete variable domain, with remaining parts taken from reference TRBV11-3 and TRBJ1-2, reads EAGVVQSPRYKIIEKKQPVAFWCNPISGHNTLYWYLQNLGQGPELLIRYENEEAVDDSQLPKDRFSAERLKGVDSTLKIQPAELGDSAVYLCASSLVAPELAFGYTFGSGTRLTVV.

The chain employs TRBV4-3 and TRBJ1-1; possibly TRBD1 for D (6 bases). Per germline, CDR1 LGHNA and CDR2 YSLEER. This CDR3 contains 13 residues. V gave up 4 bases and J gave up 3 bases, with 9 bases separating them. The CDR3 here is CASSLGQYTEAFF. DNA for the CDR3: TGCGCCAGCAGCCTCGGACAGTACACTGAAGCTTTCTTT.

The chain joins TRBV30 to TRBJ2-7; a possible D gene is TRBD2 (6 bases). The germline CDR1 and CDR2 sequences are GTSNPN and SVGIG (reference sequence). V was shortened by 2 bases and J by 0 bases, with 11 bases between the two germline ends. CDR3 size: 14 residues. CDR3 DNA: TGTGCCTGGAGTTTCGGCGGGATCTCCTACGAGCAGTACTTC. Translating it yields CAWSFGGISYEQYF.

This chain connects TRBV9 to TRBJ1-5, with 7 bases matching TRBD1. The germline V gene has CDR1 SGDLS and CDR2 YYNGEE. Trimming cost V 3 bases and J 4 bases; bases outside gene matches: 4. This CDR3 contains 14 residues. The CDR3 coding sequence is TGTGCCAGCAGCGGAGGACAGGAGAATCAGCCCCAGCATTTT. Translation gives CASSGGQENQPQHF.

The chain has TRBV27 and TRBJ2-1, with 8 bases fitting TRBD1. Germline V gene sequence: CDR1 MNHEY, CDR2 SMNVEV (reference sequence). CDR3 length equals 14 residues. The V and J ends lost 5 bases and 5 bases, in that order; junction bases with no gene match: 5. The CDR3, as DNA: TGTGCCAGCAGTCCCTGGACAGGGAACAATGAGCAGTTCTTC. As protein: CASSPWTGNNEQFF.